Below, one T cell receptor beta chain is given with its context. The source of the sample is a study of blood T cell repertoires in COVID-19. Study-level information: Samples representing acute and convalescent COVID-19 were sourced from the United States, Italy and Spain.

The repertoire was sequenced with immunoSEQ multiplex PCR; TCRdb's copy has only in-frame clones and lacks some. The sample carries about 90,000 clones, less than 85% recorded once. The CDR3 runs 15 residues. Germline V gives CDR1 SNHLY, CDR2 FYNNEI. V was cut by 2 bases and J by 7 bases, with 15 bases left in between. What was sequenced was peripheral blood. The chain carries TRBV2 and TRBJ1-5; weak D call: TRBD1 (6 bases). The TCR sequence derives from a man aged 70 or older with acute or convalescent COVID-19. The CDR3 here is CASSELGAPGQPQHF. CDR3 nucleotides: TGTGCCAGCAGTGAATTGGGGGCCCCGGGGCAGCCCCAGCATTTT.